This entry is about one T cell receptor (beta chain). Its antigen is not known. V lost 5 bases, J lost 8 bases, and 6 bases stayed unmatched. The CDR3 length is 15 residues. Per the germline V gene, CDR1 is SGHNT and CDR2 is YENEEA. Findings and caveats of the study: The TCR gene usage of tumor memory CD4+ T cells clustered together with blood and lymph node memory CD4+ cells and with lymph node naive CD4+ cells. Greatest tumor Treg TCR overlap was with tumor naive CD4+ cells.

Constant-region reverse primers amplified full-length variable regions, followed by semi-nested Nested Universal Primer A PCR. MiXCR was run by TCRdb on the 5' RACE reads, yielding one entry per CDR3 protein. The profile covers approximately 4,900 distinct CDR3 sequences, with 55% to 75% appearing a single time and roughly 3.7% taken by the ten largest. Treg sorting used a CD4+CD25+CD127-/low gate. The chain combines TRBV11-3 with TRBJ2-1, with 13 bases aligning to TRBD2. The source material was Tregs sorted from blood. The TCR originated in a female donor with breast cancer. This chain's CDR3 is CASSTGLAGVDEQFF. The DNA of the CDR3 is TGTGCCAGCAGCACCGGACTAGCGGGAGTAGATGAGCAGTTCTTC. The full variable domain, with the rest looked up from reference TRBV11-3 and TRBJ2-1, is EAGVVQSPRYKIIEKKQPVAFWCNPISGHNTLYWYLQNLGQGPELLIRYENEEAVDDSQLPKDRFSAERLKGVDSTLKIQPAELGDSAVYLCASSTGLAGVDEQFFGPGTRLTVL.